One and the same sample provided the 15 T cell receptor beta chains below, sequenced in a study of Ad26.COV2.S vaccination and SARS-CoV-2 variants. Clones were read by immunoSEQ multiplex PCR, and TCRdb kept only the in-frame ones, dropping some. Altogether about 350,000 clones are present, about 85% being singletons, with the ten largest covering about 3.3%. Treatment noted: roughly 18 received Ad26.COV2.S at low or high dose, single or two shots; five or six received placebo; per-sample allocation not given. Collection of samples fell on day 63 after the first vaccine or placebo injection. Sequenced here: peripheral blood, sampled in a trial of Ad26.COV2.S vaccine versus placebo. Receptors were obtained from a person between 18 and 65 years old who received the Ad26.COV2.S COVID-19 vaccine or a placebo.

V is TRBV28 and J is TRBJ1-1; TRBD1 matches 7 bases. The CDR3 extends over 13 amino acids. V lost 4 bases and J lost 10; bases outside the gene matches: 9. CDR1 is MDHEN and CDR2 is SYDVKM in the germline V gene. The CDR3 DNA follows: TGTGCCAGCAGTTCAACTGACAGGGAAGGAGCTTTCTTT. Protein sequence: CASSSTDREGAFF.

The rearrangement uses TRBV14 and TRBJ1-3; tentative D call: TRBD1 (5 bases). V dropped 1 base and J dropped 4 bases, with 8 bases sitting between them. The CDR3 spans 14 residues. Germline assignment: CDR1 SGHDN and CDR2 FVKESK. The CDR3 nucleotides read TGTGCCAGCAGCCAAGCAGGGTTCGGAAACACCATATATTTT. It is translated as CASSQAGFGNTIYF.

The chain combines TRBV6-2 or TRBV6-3 with TRBJ1-4; D perhaps matches TRBD1 (5 bases). CDR3 length: 12 amino acids. V was cut by 4 bases and J by 11 bases, with 11 bases left in between. In germline, CDR1 is MNHEY, CDR2 SVGEGT. The CDR3 sequence: CASSFGQYKLFF. As DNA, the CDR3 is TGTGCCAGCAGTTTCGGACAATATAAACTGTTTTTT.

V is TRBV4-3 and J is TRBJ2-7, with D tentatively TRBD2 (5 bases). This CDR3 spans 15 amino acids. Per the germline V gene, CDR1 is LGHNA and CDR2 is YSLEER. V was clipped by 4 bases and J by 0 bases, with 13 bases between them. CDR3 amino acids: CASSRETAYSYEQYF. For the CDR3, the DNA is TGCGCCAGCAGCCGGGAGACCGCCTACTCCTACGAGCAGTACTTC.

V usage is TRBV5-5 and J usage is TRBJ1-1, with D possibly being TRBD1 (6 bases). Per germline, CDR1 SGHKS and CDR2 YYEKEE (reference sequence). There are 15 residues in the CDR3. V lost 3 bases and J lost 6, with 18 bases in between. The CDR3 sequence: CASSYIFRGRPEAFF. The CDR3 coding sequence is TGTGCCAGCAGCTACATATTCCGGGGGCGGCCTGAAGCTTTCTTT.

This sequence joins TRBV7-2 and TRBJ1-1, with D maybe TRBD1 (5 bases). The CDR3 covers 15 residues. Germline V CDR1 and CDR2: SGHTA, FQGNSA. V dropped 5 bases and J dropped 0 bases, with 13 bases sitting between them. CDR3 residues: CASSPPWGLNTEAFF. CDR3 in DNA: TGTGCCAGCAGCCCACCCTGGGGCTTGAACACTGAAGCTTTCTTT. The full variable domain, completed using reference TRBV7-2 and TRBJ1-1, is GAGVSQSPSNKVTEKGKDVELRCDPISGHTALYWYRQSLGQGLEFLIYFQGNSAPDKSGLPSDRFSAERTGGSVSTLTIQRTQQEDSAVYLCASSPPWGLNTEAFFGQGTRLTVV.

The chain recombines TRBV28 with TRBJ2-6, with 9 bases identical to TRBD1. Germline CDR1 reads MDHEN; CDR2 reads SYDVKM. The CDR3 contains 18 residues. V shed 4 bases, J shed 1 base, and the junction held 8 bases outside the gene matches. The CDR3 nucleotides are TGTGCCAGCAGTTCATACTCGGGACAGGGATCTGGGGCCAACGTCCTGACTTTC. Amino acids: CASSSYSGQGSGANVLTF.

J is TRBJ2-5 and V is TRBV5-1; TRBD2 is a possible D gene (6 bases). This CDR3 contains 13 residues. Germline lookup yields CDR1 SGHRS and CDR2 YFSETQ. V lost 4 bases to trimming and J lost 4 bases, with 11 bases between them. The CDR3 reads CASSGRRGETQYF. The CDR3 DNA is TGCGCCAGCAGCGGGAGGAGGGGAGAGACCCAGTACTTC.

The chain recombines TRBV9 with TRBJ2-3, with 10 bases lining up with TRBD2. V was pared by 4 bases and J by 5 bases, with 16 bases of the junction left unmatched. Germline V gives CDR1 SGDLS, CDR2 YYNGEE. The CDR3 runs to 18 residues. The CDR3 DNA follows: TGTGCCAGCAGCCCCAGAAAACTAGCGGGGCACCGGGGAGATACGCAGTATTTT. Translated, it gives CASSPRKLAGHRGDTQYF. Based on the CDR3 plus reference TRBV9 and TRBJ2-3, the full variable domain is DSGVTQTPKHLITATGQRVTLRCSPRSGDLSVYWYQQSLDQGLQFLIQYYNGEERAKGNILERFSAQQFPDLHSELNLSSLELGDSALYFCASSPRKLAGHRGDTQYFGPGTRLTVL.

The J gene is TRBJ2-5, the V gene TRBV3-1 (or the pseudogene TRBV3-2), with D unclear. Germline loops: CDR1 LGHDT, CDR2 YNNKEL (reference sequence). Trimming shortened V by 2 bases and J by 13 bases, and 14 bases separated the two germline ends. This CDR3 comprises 12 residues. The CDR3 loop reads CASSQSKGKPYF. Here the CDR3 DNA reads TGTGCCAGCAGCCAATCCAAAGGGAAGCCGTACTTC.

The chain combines TRBV3-1 (or the pseudogene TRBV3-2) with TRBJ2-7, with TRBD2 matching over 12 bases. Losses at the gene ends were 3 bases for V and 1 base for J; bases not matched to a gene: 1. Looked up from germline, CDR1 is LGHDT and CDR2 is YNNKEL (reference sequence). The CDR3 consists of 15 residues. In nucleotides, the CDR3 is TGTGCCAGCAGCCACGGGACTAGCGGGTCCTACGAGCAGTACTTC. Translation: CASSHGTSGSYEQYF.

The chain links TRBV19 to TRBJ1-1; D gene ambiguous. This CDR3 has 14 amino acids. The germline V gene has CDR1 LNHDA and CDR2 SQIVND (reference sequence). The V end was cut by 7 bases, the J end by 2 bases, with 14 bases between. The CDR3 region is CASIGWWSNTEAFF. DNA of the CDR3: TGTGCCAGTATCGGGTGGTGGAGTAACACTGAAGCTTTCTTT.

The V call is TRBV10-1, the J call TRBJ2-1; 10 bases are shared with TRBD1. Looked up from germline, CDR1 is WNHNN and CDR2 is SYGVQD (reference sequence). The CDR3 runs 14 residues. V gave up 6 bases and J gave up 5 bases; unmatched junction bases: 4. CDR3 residues: CASSRDRGDNEQFF. DNA for the CDR3: TGCGCCAGCAGCCGGGACAGGGGAGACAATGAGCAGTTCTTC.

The V gene is TRBV7-2, the J gene TRBJ2-7, with D uncertain. V was cut by 0 bases and J by 3 bases, with 6 bases left in between. Germline V gives CDR1 SGHTA, CDR2 FQGNSA. The CDR3 extends over 13 amino acids. This CDR3 reads CASSLAWVYEQYF. The CDR3 DNA is TGTGCCAGCAGCTTAGCGTGGGTCTACGAGCAGTACTTC. The full variable domain, its missing parts supplied by reference TRBV7-2 and TRBJ2-7, is GAGVSQSPSNKVTEKGKDVELRCDPISGHTALYWYRQSLGQGLEFLIYFQGNSAPDKSGLPSDRFSAERTGGSVSTLTIQRTQQEDSAVYLCASSLAWVYEQYFGPGTRLTVT.

The chain has TRBV28 and TRBJ1-5; D gene uncertain. There are 12 residues in the CDR3. Germline V CDR1 and CDR2: MDHEN, SYDVKM. V was cut by 5 bases and J by 7 bases, with 9 bases left in between. The CDR3 DNA reads TGTGCCAGCAGTCCTAGTGTCCAGCCCCAGCATTTT. Residues: CASSPSVQPQHF.